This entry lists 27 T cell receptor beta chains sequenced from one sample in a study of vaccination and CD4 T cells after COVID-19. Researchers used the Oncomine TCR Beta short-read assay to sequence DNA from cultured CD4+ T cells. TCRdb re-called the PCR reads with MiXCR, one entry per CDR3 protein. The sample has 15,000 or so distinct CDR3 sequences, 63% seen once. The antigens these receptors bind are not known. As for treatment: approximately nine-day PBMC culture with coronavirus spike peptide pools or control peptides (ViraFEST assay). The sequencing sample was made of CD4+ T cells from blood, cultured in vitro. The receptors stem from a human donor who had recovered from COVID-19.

The CDR3 nucleotides read TGCAGTGCTGAGGGGAGGGGTAGGTACGAGCAGTACTTC. Protein sequence: CSAEGRGRYEQYF. V is TRBV20-1 and J is TRBJ2-7, with 7 nucleotides matching TRBD2. Trimming took 5 bases from V and 4 from J; bases not matched to a gene: 8. Germline values: CDR1 DFQATT, CDR2 SNEGSKA (reference sequence). CDR3 length: 13 residues.

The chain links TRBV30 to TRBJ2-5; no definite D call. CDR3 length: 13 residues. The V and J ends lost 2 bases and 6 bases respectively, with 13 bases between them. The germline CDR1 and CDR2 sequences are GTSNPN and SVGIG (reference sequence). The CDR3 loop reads CAWSPDIRQTQYF. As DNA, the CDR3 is TGTGCCTGGAGTCCCGACATTAGGCAGACCCAGTACTTC.

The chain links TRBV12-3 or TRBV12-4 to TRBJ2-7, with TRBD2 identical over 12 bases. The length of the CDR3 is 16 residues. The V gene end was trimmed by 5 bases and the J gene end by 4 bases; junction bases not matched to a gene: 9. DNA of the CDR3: TGTGCCAGCAGTGATGCCCCTAGCGGGAGGGTGTACGAGCAGTACTTC. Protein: CASSDAPSGRVYEQYF.

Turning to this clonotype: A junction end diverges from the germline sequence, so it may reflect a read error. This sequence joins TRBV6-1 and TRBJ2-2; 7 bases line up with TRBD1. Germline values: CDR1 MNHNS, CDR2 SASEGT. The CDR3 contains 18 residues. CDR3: CAISEGPGTASNTGELFF. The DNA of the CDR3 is TGTGCCATCAGTGAGGGTCCCGGGACAGCATCGAACACCGGGGAGCTGTTTTTT.

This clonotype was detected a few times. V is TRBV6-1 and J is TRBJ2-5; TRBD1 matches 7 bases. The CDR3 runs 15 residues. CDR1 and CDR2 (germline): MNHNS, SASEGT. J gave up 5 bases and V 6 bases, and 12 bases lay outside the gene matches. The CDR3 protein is CASRPTGVKWETQYF. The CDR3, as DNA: TGTGCCAGCAGACCAACAGGGGTTAAATGGGAGACCCAGTACTTC.

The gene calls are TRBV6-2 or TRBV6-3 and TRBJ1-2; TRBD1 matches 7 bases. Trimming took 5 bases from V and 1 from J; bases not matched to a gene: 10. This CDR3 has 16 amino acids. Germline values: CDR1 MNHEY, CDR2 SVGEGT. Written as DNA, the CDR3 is TGTGCCAGCAGTGACTGGGACAGACATAGTAACTATGGCTACACCTTC. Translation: CASSDWDRHSNYGYTF.

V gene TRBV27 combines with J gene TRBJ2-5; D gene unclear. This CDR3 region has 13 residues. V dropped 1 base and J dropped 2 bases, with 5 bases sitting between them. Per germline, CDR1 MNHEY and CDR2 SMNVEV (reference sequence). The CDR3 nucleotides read TGTGCCAGCAGTTTATTTCTACAAGAGACCCAGTACTTC. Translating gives CASSLFLQETQYF.

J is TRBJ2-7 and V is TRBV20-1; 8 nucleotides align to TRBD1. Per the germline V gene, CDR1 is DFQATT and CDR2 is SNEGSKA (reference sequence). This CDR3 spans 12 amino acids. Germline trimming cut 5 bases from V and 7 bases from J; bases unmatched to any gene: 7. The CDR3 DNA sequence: TGCAGTGCTCTTGACAGGGGTCGGGAGCAGTACTTC. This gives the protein CSALDRGREQYF.

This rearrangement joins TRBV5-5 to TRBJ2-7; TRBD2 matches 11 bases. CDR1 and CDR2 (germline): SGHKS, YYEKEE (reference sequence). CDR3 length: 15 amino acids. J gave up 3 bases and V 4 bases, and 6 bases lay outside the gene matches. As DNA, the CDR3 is TGTGCCAGCAGCATAGGGACTAGCGGATACTACGAGCAGTACTTC. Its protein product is CASSIGTSGYYEQYF.

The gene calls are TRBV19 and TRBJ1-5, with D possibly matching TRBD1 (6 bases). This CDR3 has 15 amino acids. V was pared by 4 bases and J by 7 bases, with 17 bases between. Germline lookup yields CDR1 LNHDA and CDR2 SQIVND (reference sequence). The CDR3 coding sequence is TGTGCCAGTAGTACTGACGGGGGGCTGAGACAGCCCCAGCATTTT. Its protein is CASSTDGGLRQPQHF.

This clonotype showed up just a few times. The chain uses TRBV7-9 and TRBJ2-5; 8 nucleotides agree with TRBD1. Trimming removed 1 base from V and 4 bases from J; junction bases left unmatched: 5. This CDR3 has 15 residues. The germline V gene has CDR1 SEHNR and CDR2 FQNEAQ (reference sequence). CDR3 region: CASSLGTGRGETQYF. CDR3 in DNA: TGTGCCAGCAGCTTAGGGACAGGGCGGGGAGAGACCCAGTACTTC.

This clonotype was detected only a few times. The CDR3 DNA sequence: TGTGCCAGCAGTGAAGGCGGGACAGATCGGTACTTC. This sequence encodes CASSEGGTDRYF. V gene TRBV2 combines with J gene TRBJ2-7; weak D call: TRBD1 (7 bases). From germline, CDR1 is SNHLY and CDR2 FYNNEI. Trimming removed 1 base from V and 12 bases from J, with 13 bases in between. The length of the CDR3 is 12 residues.

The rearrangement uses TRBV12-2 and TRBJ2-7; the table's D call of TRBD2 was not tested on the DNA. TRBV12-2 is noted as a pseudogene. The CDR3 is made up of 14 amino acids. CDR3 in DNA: TGTGCAAGTCGCTTACGGAAACTCCCTAGCTGGGAGTACTTC. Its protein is CASRLRKLPSWEYF.

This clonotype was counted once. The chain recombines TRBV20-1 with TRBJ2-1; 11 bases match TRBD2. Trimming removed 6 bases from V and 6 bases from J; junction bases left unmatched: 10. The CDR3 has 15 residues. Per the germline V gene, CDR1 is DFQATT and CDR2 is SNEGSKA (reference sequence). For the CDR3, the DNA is TGCAGTGCCTTTTCACTAGCGGGAGTCTTCAATGAGCAGTTCTTC. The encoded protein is CSAFSLAGVFNEQFF.

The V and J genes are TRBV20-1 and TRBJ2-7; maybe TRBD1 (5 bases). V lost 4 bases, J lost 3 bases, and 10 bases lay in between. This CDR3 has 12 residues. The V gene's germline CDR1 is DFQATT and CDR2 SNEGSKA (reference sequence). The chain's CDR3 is CSAKGAYYEQYF. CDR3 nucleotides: TGCAGTGCTAAAGGGGCCTACTACGAGCAGTACTTC.

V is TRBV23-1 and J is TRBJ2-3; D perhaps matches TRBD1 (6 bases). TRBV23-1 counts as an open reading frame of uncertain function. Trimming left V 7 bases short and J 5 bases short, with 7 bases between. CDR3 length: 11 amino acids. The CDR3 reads CASTGVDTQYF. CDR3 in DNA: TGCGCCAGCACAGGGGTAGATACGCAGTATTTT.

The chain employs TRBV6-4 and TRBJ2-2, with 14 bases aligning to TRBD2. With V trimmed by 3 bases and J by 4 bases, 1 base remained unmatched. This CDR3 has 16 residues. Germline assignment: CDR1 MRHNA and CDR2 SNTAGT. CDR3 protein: CASSEGLAGVTGELFF. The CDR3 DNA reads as TGTGCCAGCAGTGAGGGACTAGCGGGAGTCACCGGGGAGCTGTTTTTT.

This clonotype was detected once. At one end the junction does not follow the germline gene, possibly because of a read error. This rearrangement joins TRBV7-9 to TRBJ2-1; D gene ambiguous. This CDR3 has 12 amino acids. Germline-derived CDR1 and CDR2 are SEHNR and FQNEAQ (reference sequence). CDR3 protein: CASSLSLQPVNF. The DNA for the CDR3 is TGTGCCAGCAGCTTAAGTCTTCAGCCCGTAAACTTC.

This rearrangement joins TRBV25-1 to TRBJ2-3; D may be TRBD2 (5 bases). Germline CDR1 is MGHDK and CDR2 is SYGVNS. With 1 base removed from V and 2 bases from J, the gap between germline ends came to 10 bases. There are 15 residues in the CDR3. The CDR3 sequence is CASSEFEGNTDTQYF. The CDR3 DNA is TGTGCCAGCAGTGAATTTGAGGGTAACACAGATACGCAGTATTTT.

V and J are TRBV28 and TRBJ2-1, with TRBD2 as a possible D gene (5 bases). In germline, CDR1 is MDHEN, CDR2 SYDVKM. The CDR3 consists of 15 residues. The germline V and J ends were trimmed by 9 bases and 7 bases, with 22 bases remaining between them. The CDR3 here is CASQGLRLFGNEQFF. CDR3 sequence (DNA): TGTGCCAGTCAAGGGTTGAGACTATTTGGAAATGAGCAGTTCTTC.

The CDR3 bases are TGTGCCAGCAGCCCCCCGGGACAGGGTCTTGGAAACACCATATATTTT. This translates into CASSPPGQGLGNTIYF. The rearrangement links TRBV21-1 to TRBJ1-3; the table's D call, TRBD1, has no DNA check behind it. TRBV21-1 corresponds to a pseudogene. The CDR3 has 16 residues.

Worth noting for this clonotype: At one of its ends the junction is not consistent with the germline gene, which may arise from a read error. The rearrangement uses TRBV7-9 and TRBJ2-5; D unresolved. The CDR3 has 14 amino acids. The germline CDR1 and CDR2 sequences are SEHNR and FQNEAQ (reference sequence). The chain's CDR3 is CASKLRTAVETQYF. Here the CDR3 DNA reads TGCGCCAGCAAGCTTAGGACCGCCGTAGAGACCCAGTACTTC.

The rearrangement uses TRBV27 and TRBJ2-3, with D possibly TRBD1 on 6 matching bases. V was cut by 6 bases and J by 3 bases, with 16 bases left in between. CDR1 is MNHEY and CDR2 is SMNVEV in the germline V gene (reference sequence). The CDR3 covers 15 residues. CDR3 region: CASRRNRVRTDTQYF. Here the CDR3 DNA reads TGTGCCAGCAGGCGTAACAGGGTCCGGACAGATACGCAGTATTTT.

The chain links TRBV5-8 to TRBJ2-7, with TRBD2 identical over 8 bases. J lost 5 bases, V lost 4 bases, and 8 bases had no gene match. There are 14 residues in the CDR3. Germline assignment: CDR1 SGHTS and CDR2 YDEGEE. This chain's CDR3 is CASSPSGSWDEQYF. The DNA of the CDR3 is TGTGCCAGCAGCCCAAGCGGGAGTTGGGACGAGCAGTACTTC. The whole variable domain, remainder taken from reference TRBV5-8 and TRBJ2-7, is EAGVTQSPTHLIKTRGQQATLRCSPISGHTSVYWYQQALGLGLQFLLWYDEGEERNRGNFPPRFSGRQFPNYSSELNVNALELEDSALYLCASSPSGSWDEQYFGPGTRLTVT.

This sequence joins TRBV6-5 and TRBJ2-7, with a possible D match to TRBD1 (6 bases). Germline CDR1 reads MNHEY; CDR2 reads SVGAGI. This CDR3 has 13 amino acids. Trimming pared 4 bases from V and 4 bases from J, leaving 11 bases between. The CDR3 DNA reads TGTGCCAGCAGTTCCGGGACAACTTACGAGCAGTACTTC. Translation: CASSSGTTYEQYF.

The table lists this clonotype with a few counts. The CDR3 is CSARAPGTSGPGTDTQYF. For the CDR3, the DNA is TGCAGTGCTAGAGCCCCCGGGACTAGCGGGCCGGGCACAGATACGCAGTATTTT. The chain carries TRBV20-1 and TRBJ2-3; 12 nucleotides match TRBD2. The germline gives CDR1 DFQATT, CDR2 SNEGSKA (reference sequence). This CDR3 has 18 amino acids. The ends lost 1 base at V and 1 base at J; junction bases unmatched: 9.

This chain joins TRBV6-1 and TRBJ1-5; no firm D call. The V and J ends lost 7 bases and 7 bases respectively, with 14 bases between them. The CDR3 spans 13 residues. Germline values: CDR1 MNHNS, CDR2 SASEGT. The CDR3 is CASTRSPAQPQHF. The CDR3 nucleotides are TGTGCCAGCACCCGGAGTCCGGCCCAGCCCCAGCATTTT.